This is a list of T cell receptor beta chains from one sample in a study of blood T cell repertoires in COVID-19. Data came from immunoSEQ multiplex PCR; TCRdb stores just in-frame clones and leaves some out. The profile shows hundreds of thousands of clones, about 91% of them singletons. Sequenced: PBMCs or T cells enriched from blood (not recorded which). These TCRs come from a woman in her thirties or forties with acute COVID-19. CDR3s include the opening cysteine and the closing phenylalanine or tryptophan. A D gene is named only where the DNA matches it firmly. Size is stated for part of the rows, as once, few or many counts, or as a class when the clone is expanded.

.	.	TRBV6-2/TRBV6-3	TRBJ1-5	CASSQNRPNQPQHF	TGTGCCAGCAGCCAAAACAGGCCGAATCAGCCCCAGCATTTT
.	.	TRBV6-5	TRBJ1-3	CATSAASGNTIYF	TGTGCCACCTCCGCGGCCTCTGGAAACACCATATATTTT
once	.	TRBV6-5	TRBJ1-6	CASSYSERRLMRGLHF	TGTGCCAGCAGTTACTCGGAACGTCGTCTGATGAGAGGCCTCCACTTT
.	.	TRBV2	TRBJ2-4	CASSESGLAKNIQYF	TGTGCCAGCAGTGAGTCAGGGTTAGCCAAAAACATTCAGTACTTC
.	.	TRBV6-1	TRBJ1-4	CASSEYRQNEKLFF	TGTGCCAGCAGTGAATACAGGCAGAATGAAAAACTGTTTTTT
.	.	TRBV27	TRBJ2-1	CASRVGTGYNEQFF	TGTGCCAGCAGGGTGGGGACTGGATACAATGAGCAGTTCTTC
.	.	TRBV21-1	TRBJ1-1	CASSKKDRRHTEAFF	TGTGCCAGCAGCAAAAAAGACAGGAGGCACACTGAAGCTTTCTTT
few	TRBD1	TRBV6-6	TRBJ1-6	CASSRDSLSSYNSPLHF	TGTGCCAGCAGTCGGGACAGCCTTAGCTCCTATAATTCACCCCTCCACTTT
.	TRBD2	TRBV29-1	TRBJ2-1	CSVAREADLFNEQFF	TGCAGCGTTGCGCGGGAGGCCGATCTATTCAATGAGCAGTTCTTC
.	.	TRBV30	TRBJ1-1	CAWTLYTGERTFF	TGTGCCTGGACCTTGTACACGGGGGAAAGAACTTTCTTT
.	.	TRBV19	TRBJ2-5	CASSILGGRETQYF	TGTGCCAGTAGTATTCTGGGGGGTCGAGAGACCCAGTACTTC
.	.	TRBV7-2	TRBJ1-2	CASSLAMRNYGYTF	TGTGCCAGCAGCTTAGCTATGCGGAACTATGGCTACACCTTC
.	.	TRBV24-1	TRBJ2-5	CATSDLPGGEETQYF	TGTGCCACCAGTGATTTGCCCGGTGGGGAGGAGACCCAGTACTTC
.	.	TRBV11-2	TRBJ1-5	CASSPVGGNQPQHF	TGTGCCAGCAGCCCGGTAGGGGGTAATCAGCCCCAGCATTTT
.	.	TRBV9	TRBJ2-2	CASSVVAGNTGELFF	TGTGCCAGCAGCGTAGTCGCGGGTAACACCGGGGAGCTGTTTTTT
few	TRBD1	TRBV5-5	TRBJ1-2	CASSLQDRGYGYTF	TGTGCCAGCAGCTTACAGGACAGGGGCTATGGCTACACCTTC
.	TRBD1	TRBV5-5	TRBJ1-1	CASSFREGAGFEAFF	TGTGCCAGCAGCTTCCGGGAGGGGGCAGGATTTGAAGCTTTCTTT
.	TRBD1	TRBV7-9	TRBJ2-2	CASSSTGGEVERSGELFF	TGTGCCAGCAGCTCGACAGGGGGCGAAGTTGAGAGGTCCGGGGAGCTGTTTTTT
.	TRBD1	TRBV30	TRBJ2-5	CAWGTGETQYF	TGTGCCTGGGGGACAGGGGAGACCCAGTACTTC
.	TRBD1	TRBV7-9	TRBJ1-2	CASSRDRGNGYTF	TGTGCCAGCAGCCGGGACAGGGGTAATGGCTACACCTTC
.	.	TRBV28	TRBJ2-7	CASINEYEQYF	TGTGCCAGCATAAATGAGTACGAGCAGTACTTC
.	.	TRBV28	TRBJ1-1	CASSLIKAGLAEAFF	TGTGCCAGCAGTTTAATTAAGGCGGGATTGGCTGAAGCTTTCTTT
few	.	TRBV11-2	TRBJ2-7	CASSFGVTVQQYF	TGTGCCAGCAGCTTTGGCGTGACAGTTCAGCAGTACTTC
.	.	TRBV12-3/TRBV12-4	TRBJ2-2	CASSFRAGELFF	TGTGCCAGCAGTTTCAGGGCCGGGGAGCTGTTTTTT
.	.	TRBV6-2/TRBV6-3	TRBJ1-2	CASSYPNRDGYTF	TGTGCCAGCAGTTACCCTAACAGGGACGGCTACACCTTC
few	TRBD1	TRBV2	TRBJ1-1	CATAGGNTEAFF	TGTGCCACTGCAGGGGGCAACACTGAAGCTTTCTTT
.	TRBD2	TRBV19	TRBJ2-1	CASNSGRAGNDEQFF	TGTGCCAGTAACAGCGGGAGGGCTGGAAATGATGAGCAGTTCTTC
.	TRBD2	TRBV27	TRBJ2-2	CASSLSGRATTGELFF	TGTGCCAGCAGTTTAAGCGGGAGGGCCACCACCGGGGAGCTGTTTTTT
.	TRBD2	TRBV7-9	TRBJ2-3	CASSLASGGLGGTDTQYF	TGTGCCAGCAGCTTAGCCTCGGGAGGGCTGGGGGGCACAGATACGCAGTATTTT
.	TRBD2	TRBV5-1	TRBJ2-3	CASSRVTSGGNTDTQYF	TGCGCCAGCAGCCGCGTTACTAGCGGGGGAAACACAGATACGCAGTATTTT
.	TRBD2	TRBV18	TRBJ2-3	CASSPLLAGDTQYF	TGTGCCAGCTCACCTTTACTAGCGGGAGATACGCAGTATTTT
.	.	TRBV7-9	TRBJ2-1	CASSLVETTNEQFF	TGTGCCAGCAGCTTAGTAGAGACTACGAATGAGCAGTTCTTC
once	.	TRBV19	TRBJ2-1	CASSLNAGGYNEQFF	TGTGCCAGTAGTTTAAATGCGGGCGGCTACAATGAGCAGTTCTTC
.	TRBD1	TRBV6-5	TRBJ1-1	CASSYSRGPVNTEAFF	TGTGCCAGCAGTTACTCGAGGGGGCCAGTAAACACTGAAGCTTTCTTT
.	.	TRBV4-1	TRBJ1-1	CASSQENTAGWSAEAFF	TGCGCCAGCAGCCAAGAGAATACCGCAGGGTGGAGTGCTGAAGCTTTCTTT
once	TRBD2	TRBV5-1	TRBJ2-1	CASSQLAGAYNEQFF	TGCGCCAGCAGCCAACTAGCGGGAGCCTACAATGAGCAGTTCTTC
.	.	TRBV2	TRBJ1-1	CASEYGTLNTEAFF	TGTGCCAGCGAATACGGGACACTGAACACTGAAGCTTTCTTT
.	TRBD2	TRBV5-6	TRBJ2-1	CASSISGRTYNEQFF	TGTGCCAGCAGCATTAGCGGGAGGACCTACAATGAGCAGTTCTTC
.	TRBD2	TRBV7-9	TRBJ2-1	CASSLSTSPILF	TGTGCCAGCAGCTTATCGACTAGCCCAATCCTCTTC
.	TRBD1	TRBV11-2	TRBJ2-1	CASSETGGSYNEQFF	TGTGCCAGCAGCGAGACAGGGGGCTCCTACAATGAGCAGTTCTTC
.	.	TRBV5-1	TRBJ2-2	CASQGVFDPTGELFF	TGCGCCAGCCAAGGAGTGTTCGATCCCACCGGGGAGCTGTTTTTT
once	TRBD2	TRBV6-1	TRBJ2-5	CASSEDRIAGWETQYF	TGTGCCAGCAGTGAAGATCGAATAGCGGGATGGGAGACCCAGTACTTC
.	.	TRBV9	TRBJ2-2	CASSVAWLRTPNTGELFF	TGTGCCAGCAGCGTAGCCTGGTTGAGGACTCCGAACACCGGGGAGCTGTTTTTT
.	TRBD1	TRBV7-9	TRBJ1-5	CASSSGRTGGVRNQPQHF	TGTGCCAGCAGCTCGGGCCGGACAGGGGGCGTCCGTAATCAGCCCCAGCATTTT
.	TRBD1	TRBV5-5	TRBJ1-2	CASSLAGRGLTGYTF	TGTGCCAGCAGCTTGGCAGGCAGGGGGCTAACGGGCTACACCTTC
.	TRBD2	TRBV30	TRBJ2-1	CAWEGTIYNEQFF	TGTGCCTGGGAGGGGACTATCTACAATGAGCAGTTCTTC